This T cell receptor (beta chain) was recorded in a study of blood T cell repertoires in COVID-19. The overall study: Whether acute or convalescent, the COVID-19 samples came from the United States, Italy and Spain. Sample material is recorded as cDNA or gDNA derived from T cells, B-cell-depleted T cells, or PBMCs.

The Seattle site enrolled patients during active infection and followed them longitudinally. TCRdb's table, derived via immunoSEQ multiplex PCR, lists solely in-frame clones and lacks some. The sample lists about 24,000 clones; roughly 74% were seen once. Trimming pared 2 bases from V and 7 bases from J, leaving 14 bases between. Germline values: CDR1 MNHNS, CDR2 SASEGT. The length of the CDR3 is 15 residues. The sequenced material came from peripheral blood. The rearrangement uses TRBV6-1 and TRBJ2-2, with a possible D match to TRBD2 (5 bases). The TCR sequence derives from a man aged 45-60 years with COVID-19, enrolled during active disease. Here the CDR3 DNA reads TGTGCCAGCAGTGAAACCCCGGGATTCGGCGGGGAGCTGTTTTTT. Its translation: CASSETPGFGGELFF.